These 11 T cell receptor beta chains came from one sample sequenced in a study of OX40 agonist ivuxolimab in advanced cancers. Clones were read by immunoSEQ multiplex PCR, and TCRdb kept only the in-frame ones, dropping some. The sample shows over 40,000 clones, approximately 91% of them seen only once. The sequencing here drew on CD4+ or CD8+ T cells sorted from blood, taken in a trial of the OX40 agonist ivuxolimab. The receptors shown here come from an adult with an advanced solid tumor such as melanoma, head and neck, liver or kidney cancer.

The V call is TRBV9, the J call TRBJ1-1, with 7 bases lining up with TRBD1. V lost 5 bases and J lost 0; bases outside the gene matches: 7. This CDR3 is 15 amino acids long. CDR1 is SGDLS, CDR2 YYNGEE, per germline. CDR3 bases: TGTGCCAGCAGTCCTATTACAGGGGTGAACACTGAAGCTTTCTTT. It translates to CASSPITGVNTEAFF.

The J gene is TRBJ2-7, the V gene TRBV5-4; D ambiguous. Trimming took 5 bases from V and 2 from J, leaving 11 bases between them. The length of the CDR3 is 13 residues. Germline lookup yields CDR1 SGHNT and CDR2 YYREEE (reference sequence). Here the CDR3 DNA reads TGTGCCAGCAGTCTCGACGGTACCTACGAGCAGTACTTC. Its translation is CASSLDGTYEQYF. The complete variable domain, with remaining parts taken from reference TRBV5-4 and TRBJ2-7, reads ETGVTQSPTHLIKTRGQQVTLRCSSQSGHNTVSWYQQALGQGPQFIFQYYREEENGRGNFPPRFSGLQFPNYSSELNVNALELDDSALYLCASSLDGTYEQYFGPGTRLTVT.

The chain recombines TRBV2 with TRBJ2-7; a weak D match, TRBD1 (5 bases). CDR3 length equals 18 residues. Germline loops: CDR1 SNHLY, CDR2 FYNNEI. Trimming cost V 5 bases and J 2 bases, with 25 bases left between them. CDR3 protein: CASSWVFGHLLRAYEQYF. DNA for the CDR3: TGTGCCAGCAGTTGGGTTTTCGGACACCTCCTACGGGCCTACGAGCAGTACTTC.

V is TRBV28 and J is TRBJ2-3; D is ambiguous. V shed 3 bases and J shed 0 bases, with 7 bases lying between them. Germline CDR1 is MDHEN and CDR2 is SYDVKM. There are 14 residues in the CDR3. CDR3 region: CASSFTPSTDTQYF. The CDR3 region has the DNA TGTGCCAGCAGTTTTACGCCGAGCACAGATACGCAGTATTTT.

The V gene is TRBV29-1, the J gene TRBJ2-5; either TRBD1 or TRBD2 may supply D (6 bases each). This CDR3 has 15 residues. V lost 7 bases and J 5 bases, leaving 23 bases between the germline ends. Germline V gene sequence: CDR1 SQVTM, CDR2 ANQGSEA. CDR3 region: CSGEGDGRGRETQYF. CDR3 nucleotide sequence: TGCAGCGGGGAAGGGGACGGCCGGGGGCGGGAGACCCAGTACTTC.

The table lists this clone with a count of one. This rearrangement joins TRBV7-9 to TRBJ2-1; no reliable D call. V was clipped by 4 bases and J by 6 bases, with 7 bases between them. This CDR3 region has 12 residues. Per germline, CDR1 SEHNR and CDR2 FQNEAQ (reference sequence). The CDR3 coding sequence is TGTGCCAGCAGCTCGGCTAGCAATGAGCAGTTCTTC. It codes for CASSSASNEQFF. Using reference TRBV7-9 and TRBJ2-1 for the parts outside the CDR3, the full variable domain is DTGVSQNPRHKITKRGQNVTFRCDPISEHNRLYWYRQTLGQGPEFLTYFQNEAQLEKSRLLSDRFSAERPKGSFSTLEIQRTEQGDSAMYLCASSSASNEQFFGPGTRLTVL.

The chain links TRBV6-5 to TRBJ2-3, with TRBD1 identical over 8 bases. CDR1 is MNHEY and CDR2 is SVGAGI in the germline V gene. Losses at the gene ends were 2 bases for V and 3 bases for J; bases not matched to a gene: 7. The CDR3 is 16 amino acids. The CDR3 protein is CASSYSPDRVTDTQYF. The CDR3 coding sequence is TGTGCCAGCAGTTACAGCCCGGACAGGGTGACAGATACGCAGTATTTT.

CDR3: CASSLPNEQFF. The CDR3 bases are TGTGCCAGCAGTTTACCCAATGAGCAGTTCTTC. The chain couples TRBV27 to TRBJ2-1; D remains ambiguous. The CDR3 spans 11 residues. Germline V gene data show CDR1 as MNHEY and CDR2 as SMNVEV (reference sequence). V shed 2 bases and J shed 6 bases, with 2 bases lying between them.

The chain is built from TRBV7-9 and TRBJ2-3; the D gene is possibly TRBD1 (6 bases). Trimming stripped 5 bases from V and 2 bases from J, with 20 bases between. This CDR3 contains 17 residues. The germline V gene has CDR1 SEHNR and CDR2 FQNEAQ (reference sequence). CDR3 coding DNA: TGTGCCAGCAGCCGCAACCTTCGGACAGATTACACAGATACGCAGTATTTT. It yields the protein CASSRNLRTDYTDTQYF.

The chain combines TRBV6-4 with TRBJ2-5; D gene ambiguous. CDR3 length equals 18 residues. Trimming stripped 0 bases from V and 3 bases from J, with 20 bases between. Germline CDR1 MRHNA, CDR2 SNTAGT. The CDR3 sequence is CASSDSITSGPHKETQYF. The DNA for the CDR3 is TGTGCCAGCAGTGACTCGATAACCTCCGGACCCCACAAAGAGACCCAGTACTTC.

The genes are TRBV4-1 and TRBJ2-5; possibly TRBD2 for D (6 bases). Trimming removed 0 bases from V and 5 bases from J, with 13 bases in between. The CDR3 loop spans 15 amino acids. The V gene's germline CDR1 is MGHRA and CDR2 YSYEKL. The CDR3 spells CASSQEGAGGETQYF. The CDR3 DNA sequence: TGCGCCAGCAGCCAAGAAGGAGCTGGGGGGGAGACCCAGTACTTC.